This TCR beta chain emerged from a study of T cell changes during pregnancy in multiple sclerosis. Libraries were prepared by immunoSEQ multiplex PCR; TCRdb keeps only in-frame clonotypes and omits some of them. The sample includes tens of thousands of clones, just under 95% of them seen just once. The V and J ends lost 0 bases and 4 bases, in that order; junction bases with no gene match: 4. This CDR3 has 14 residues. From germline, CDR1 is SGDLS and CDR2 YYNGEE. This clone was observed once. This rearrangement joins TRBV9 to TRBJ2-7; 7 nucleotides agree with TRBD2. This receptor was obtained from a female donor with multiple sclerosis, enrolled in a pregnancy study. The sequenced sample was peripheral blood, obtained in the third trimester of pregnancy. CDR3 amino acids: CASSVAGGRYEQYF. The CDR3 nucleotides are TGTGCCAGCAGCGTAGCGGGGGGTAGGTACGAGCAGTACTTC.